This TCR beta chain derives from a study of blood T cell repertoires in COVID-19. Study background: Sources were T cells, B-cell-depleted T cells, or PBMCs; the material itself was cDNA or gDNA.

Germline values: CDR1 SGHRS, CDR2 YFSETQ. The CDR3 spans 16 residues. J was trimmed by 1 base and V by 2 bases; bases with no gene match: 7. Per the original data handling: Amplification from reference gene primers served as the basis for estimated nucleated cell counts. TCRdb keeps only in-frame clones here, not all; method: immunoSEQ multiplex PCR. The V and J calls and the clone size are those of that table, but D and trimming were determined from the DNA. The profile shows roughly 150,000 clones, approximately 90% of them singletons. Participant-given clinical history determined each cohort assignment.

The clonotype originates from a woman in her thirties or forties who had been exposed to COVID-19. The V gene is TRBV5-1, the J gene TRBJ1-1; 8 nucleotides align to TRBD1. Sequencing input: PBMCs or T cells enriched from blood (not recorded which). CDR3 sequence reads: CASSFVSGGGNTEAFF. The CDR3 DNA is TGCGCCAGCAGCTTTGTTTCAGGGGGCGGGAACACTGAAGCTTTCTTT.